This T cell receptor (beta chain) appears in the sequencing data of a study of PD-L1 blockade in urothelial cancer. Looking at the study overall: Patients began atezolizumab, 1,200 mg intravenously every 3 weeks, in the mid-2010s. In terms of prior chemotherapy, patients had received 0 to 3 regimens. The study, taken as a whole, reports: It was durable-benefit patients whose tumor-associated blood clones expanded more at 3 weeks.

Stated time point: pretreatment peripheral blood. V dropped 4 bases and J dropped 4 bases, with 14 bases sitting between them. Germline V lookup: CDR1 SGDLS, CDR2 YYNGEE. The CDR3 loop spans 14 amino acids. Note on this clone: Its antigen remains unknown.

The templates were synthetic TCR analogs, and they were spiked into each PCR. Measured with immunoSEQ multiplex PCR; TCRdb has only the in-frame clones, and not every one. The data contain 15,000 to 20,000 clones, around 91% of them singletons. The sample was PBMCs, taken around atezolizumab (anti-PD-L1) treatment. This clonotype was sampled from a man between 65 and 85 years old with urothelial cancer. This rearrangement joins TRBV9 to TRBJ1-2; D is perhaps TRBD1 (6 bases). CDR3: CASSPSDSFYGYTF. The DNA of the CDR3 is TGTGCCAGCAGCCCCTCGGACAGTTTCTATGGCTACACCTTC.